What follows are 10 T cell receptor beta chains derived from one specimen sequenced in a study of identical twins. TCRdb recomputed calls from the 5' RACE reads with MiXCR, one row per CDR3 protein. The sample comprises approximately 600,000 distinct CDR3 sequences, about 7.1% of which are singletons, and about 1.5% rests with the top ten. This sample also belongs to another study, concerning yellow fever vaccine responses in identical twins.

The sequencing sample was made of PBMCs. These receptors were taken from a woman under 30 in good health.

This clonotype was picked up a small number of times. V usage is TRBV7-6 and J usage is TRBJ2-5; TRBD1 aligns across 7 bases. V shed 1 base and J 5 bases; nucleotides not matched to a gene: 10. Germline loops: CDR1 SGHVS, CDR2 FNYEAQ. The CDR3 is 16 amino acids. Written as DNA, the CDR3 is TGTGCCAGCAGCTTAGTAGCCAGGGGGTTAGGGGAGACCCAGTACTTC. This sequence encodes CASSLVARGLGETQYF. Full variable domain (outside the CDR3, taken from reference TRBV7-6 and TRBJ2-5): GAGVSQSPRYKVTKRGQDVALRCDPISGHVSLYWYRQALGQGPEFLTYFNYEAQQDKSGLPNDRFSAERPEGSISTLTIQRTEQRDSAMYRCASSLVARGLGETQYFGPGTRLLVL.

This clonotype has at least ten counts. The chain couples TRBV6-5 to TRBJ1-4; D is perhaps TRBD1 (6 bases). Trimming stripped 4 bases from V and 0 bases from J, with 9 bases between. The CDR3 sequence is 15 residues long. Germline V gene data show CDR1 as MNHEY and CDR2 as SVGAGI. The CDR3 sequence is CASSFEGATNEKLFF. The DNA for the CDR3 is TGTGCCAGCAGTTTCGAGGGGGCAACTAATGAAAAACTGTTTTTT.

The chain uses TRBV10-2 and TRBJ2-7; D is unresolved. This CDR3 has 14 amino acids. Looked up from germline, CDR1 is WSHSY and CDR2 is SAAADI. V lost 4 bases and J 0 bases, leaving 10 bases between the germline ends. In nucleotides, the CDR3 is TGCGCCAGCAGTGGCCAGATATACTCCTACGAGCAGTACTTC. The encoded protein is CASSGQIYSYEQYF.

This chain links TRBV9 with TRBJ2-1; TRBD2 agrees at 9 bases. The CDR3 runs 17 residues. V was pared by 0 bases and J by 9 bases, with 13 bases of the junction left unmatched. Germline CDR1 SGDLS, CDR2 YYNGEE. The CDR3 reads CASSVVSSGRYGGEQFF. The CDR3 DNA sequence: TGTGCCAGCAGCGTAGTTAGTAGCGGGAGATATGGTGGTGAGCAGTTCTTC. Complete variable domain (other parts from reference TRBV9 and TRBJ2-1): DSGVTQTPKHLITATGQRVTLRCSPRSGDLSVYWYQQSLDQGLQFLIQYYNGEERAKGNILERFSAQQFPDLHSELNLSSLELGDSALYFCASSVVSSGRYGGEQFFGPGTRLTVL.

This clonotype was found a few times. The CDR3 sequence is CASSWGDRGQGTEAFF. The DNA for the CDR3 is TGCGCCAGCAGCTGGGGGGACAGGGGGCAAGGAACTGAAGCTTTCTTT. The chain carries TRBV5-1 and TRBJ1-1; TRBD1 matches at 12 bases. The CDR3 consists of 16 residues. Germline V CDR1 and CDR2: SGHRS, YFSETQ. The junction had 8 bases not matched to a gene; V was cut back by 3 bases and J by 5 bases.

DNA of the CDR3: TGCGCCAGCAGCCGGACAGCCGCTAGCACAGATACGCAGTATTTT. Encoded protein: CASSRTAASTDTQYF. The chain uses TRBV5-1 and TRBJ2-3, with a weak D call TRBD1 (6 bases). V was trimmed by 4 bases and J by 0 bases, leaving 12 bases between them. The CDR3 extends over 15 amino acids. Germline CDR1 is SGHRS and CDR2 is YFSETQ.

This clonotype turned up a few times. V usage is TRBV6-9 and J usage is TRBJ2-1, with 7 bases identical to TRBD2. The germline V gene encodes CDR1 MNHGY and CDR2 SVAAGI. V shed 5 bases, J shed 8 bases, and the junction held 9 bases outside the gene matches. The CDR3 covers 14 residues. CDR3 DNA: TGTGCCAGCAGTCCGACTAGCAGCCGTGATGAGCAGTTCTTC. This codes for CASSPTSSRDEQFF.

The chain couples TRBV29-1 to TRBJ2-5, with 8 bases fitting TRBD1. CDR1 and CDR2 from the germline V gene are SQVTM and ANQGSEA. The CDR3 spans 18 residues. Unmatched junction bases numbered 21, after V lost 7 bases and J lost 2 bases. The CDR3, as DNA: TGCAGCGCCCGTTCAGCCTGGGCCGGAACAGGGGGTCAAGAGACCCAGTACTTC. Protein: CSARSAWAGTGGQETQYF.

This clonotype was counted at least ten times. The chain uses TRBV5-1 and TRBJ2-1; D assignment may be TRBD1 or TRBD2 (6 bases each). CDR1 SGHRS and CDR2 YFSETQ come from the germline V gene. Trimming pared 6 bases from V and 3 bases from J, leaving 16 bases between. The CDR3 is 15 amino acids. The CDR3 region is CASTIWGANYNEQFF. In DNA form, the CDR3 reads TGCGCCAGCACTATATGGGGGGCTAACTACAATGAGCAGTTCTTC.

This clonotype occurred many times. The chain uses TRBV6-5 and TRBJ1-4; D not certain. CDR1 MNHEY and CDR2 SVGAGI come from the germline V gene. The CDR3 has 17 residues. The ends were cut back, 0 bases at V and 7 bases at J, with 18 bases in the middle. Written as DNA, the CDR3 is TGTGCCAGCAGTTACTCGACGCGGGAGCCCGTCAGTGAAAAACTGTTTTTT. It yields the protein CASSYSTREPVSEKLFF.